The clone carrying this TCR beta chain has a handful of counts. The target antigen is unknown. The data originate from a study of T cells after yellow fever vaccination. Study-wide results and limits: Reappearing after the booster were most of the clones from primary vaccination (almost 97% CD4, 75% to 90% CD8).

Template-switching 5'RACE yielded the TCR cDNA; a universal primer site and UMIs were added in the process. One entry per CDR3 protein, called by TCRdb with MiXCR from the 5' RACE reads. This table holds 300,000 to 400,000 distinct CDR3 sequences, about 8.7% found once. Germline loops: CDR1 SGHTA, CDR2 FQGTGA. V shed 5 bases and J shed 9 bases, with 14 bases lying between them. The CDR3 spans 13 residues. The chain has TRBV7-3 and TRBJ2-1; D is unclear. The TCR originated in a man in his late teens or twenties who received the YFV17D yellow fever vaccine. The source material was PBMCs, sampled on the day of the first yellow fever vaccination. CDR3 in DNA: TGTGCCAGCAGCACCGCGCCGGCTAGTGAGCAGTTCTTC. Translating it yields CASSTAPASEQFF.